This T cell receptor (beta chain) comes out of a study of identical twins. Study results and limitations: Zero-insertion findings could be partly confounded by invariant cells (MAIT and iNKT cells). Compared with unrelated sharing, twin-shared out-of-frame alpha sequences had more low-probability sequences.

This CDR3 has 17 residues. From germline, CDR1 is SGHAT and CDR2 FQNNGV. V was pared by 5 bases and J by 2 bases, with 9 bases of the junction left unmatched. TCRdb re-called the 5' RACE reads through MiXCR, storing one row per CDR3 protein. This table holds about 1.7 million distinct CDR3 sequences, roughly a third found once. A remark on this clonotype: Its matching antigen is unknown.

Sequencing was performed on cord blood. The chain joins TRBV11-2 to TRBJ2-3; TRBD2 matches 11 bases. This TCR was sampled from a newborn girl in good health. The CDR3 DNA sequence: TGTGCCAGCAGCCCGCGTCGACTAGCGGGACTCACAGATACGCAGTATTTT. The encoded protein is CASSPRRLAGLTDTQYF.